This entry lists 24 T cell receptor beta chains sequenced from one sample in a study of T cells in Graves' hyperthyroidism and ophthalmopathy. Amplified TCR beta CDR3 regions derived from RNA transcripts. The HTBI primer set drove a first-round RT-PCR of the TCR CDR3. TCRdb reanalysed the multiplex PCR reads using MiXCR and keeps one entry per CDR3 protein. The table has roughly 700,000 distinct CDR3 sequences, 14% seen once. Sequencing used blood. Receptors were obtained from a young woman with Graves' hyperthyroidism.

This clonotype came up a few times. This CDR3 is CASSNTGLEKLFF. CDR3 coding DNA: TGTGCCAGCAGCAACACGGGTCTGGAAAAACTGTTTTTT. The V gene is TRBV6-2 or TRBV6-3, the J gene TRBJ1-4; D gene unclear. Trimming left V 6 bases short and J 8 bases short, with 13 bases between. Germline CDR1 and CDR2: MNHEY and SVGEGT. The CDR3 covers 13 residues.

The V gene is TRBV5-1, the J gene TRBJ2-3; 11 positions agree with TRBD2. After removal of 3 bases from V and 9 bases from J, the junction contained 9 bases not matched to a gene. This CDR3 has 15 amino acids. The germline CDR1 and CDR2 sequences are SGHRS and YFSETQ. CDR3 residues: CASSSLAGGVYTQYF. The DNA of the CDR3 is TGCGCCAGCAGCTCATTAGCGGGAGGGGTATACACGCAGTATTTT.

This clonotype was counted at least ten times. The J gene is TRBJ1-2, the V gene TRBV12-3 or TRBV12-4; D gene ambiguous. This CDR3 comprises 12 residues. Trimming removed 2 bases at V and 3 bases at J, with 4 bases between. CDR3 protein: CASSLSHYGYTF. CDR3 DNA sequence: TGTGCCAGCAGTTTATCGCACTATGGCTACACCTTC.

This clonotype has ten or more counts. J is TRBJ2-1 and V is TRBV24-1; 10 nucleotides line up with TRBD2. V shed 5 bases, J shed 8 bases, and the junction held 8 bases outside the gene matches. CDR3 length: 15 residues. Germline-derived CDR1 and CDR2 are KGHDR and SFDVKD. Here the CDR3 reads CATSVPAGGRDEQFF. The CDR3 nucleotides read TGTGCCACCAGTGTTCCAGCGGGGGGGAGGGATGAGCAGTTCTTC.

J is TRBJ1-6 and V is TRBV7-9, with D uncertain. The V and J ends lost 5 bases and 10 bases respectively, with 12 bases between them. The CDR3 consists of 13 residues. Germline assignment: CDR1 SEHNR and CDR2 FQNEAQ (reference sequence). CDR3 coding DNA: TGTGCCAGCAGCCTCCGAGAGGGATCACCCCTCCACTTT. Protein product: CASSLREGSPLHF.

The chain uses TRBV29-1 and TRBJ2-5; TRBD1 might be the D (6 bases). V was shortened by 8 bases and J by 0 bases, with 10 bases between the two germline ends. The length of the CDR3 is 12 residues. The V gene's germline CDR1 is SQVTM and CDR2 ANQGSEA. The CDR3 DNA follows: TGCAGCACAAGGGACAACCAAGAGACCCAGTACTTC. Amino acids: CSTRDNQETQYF.

This clonotype was seen at least ten times. The rearrangement links TRBV7-9 to TRBJ2-2, with D perhaps TRBD2 (5 bases). From germline, CDR1 is SEHNR and CDR2 FQNEAQ (reference sequence). The CDR3 consists of 16 residues. The V and J ends lost 5 bases and 7 bases respectively, with 20 bases between them. This CDR3 is CASSPVGEQWIGELFF. CDR3 DNA sequence: TGTGCCAGCAGCCCCGTGGGAGAACAGTGGATCGGGGAGCTGTTTTTT. The whole variable domain, remainder taken from reference TRBV7-9 and TRBJ2-2, is DTGVSQNPRHKITKRGQNVTFRCDPISEHNRLYWYRQTLGQGPEFLTYFQNEAQLEKSRLLSDRFSAERPKGSFSTLEIQRTEQGDSAMYLCASSPVGEQWIGELFFGEGSRLTVL.

This clonotype appeared a few times. The chain employs TRBV7-2 and TRBJ2-5; 13 bases map to TRBD2. V was pared by 5 bases and J by 9 bases, with 15 bases of the junction left unmatched. CDR3 size: 17 residues. Germline V gives CDR1 SGHTA, CDR2 FQGNSA. The CDR3 reads CASSHRTSGSRGRPQYF. CDR3 in DNA: TGTGCCAGCAGCCACAGGACTAGCGGGAGCCGCGGGCGGCCCCAGTACTTC.

This clonotype was found a few times. The chain uses TRBV20-1 and TRBJ2-5, with 8 bases fitting TRBD1. Germline assignment: CDR1 DFQATT and CDR2 SNEGSKA (reference sequence). The length of the CDR3 is 14 residues. V was clipped by 0 bases and J by 5 bases; unmatched bases: 5. CDR3 residues: CSAREDRGVETQYF. CDR3 DNA sequence: TGCAGTGCTAGAGAAGACAGGGGTGTGGAGACCCAGTACTTC.

This rearrangement joins TRBV5-1 to TRBJ2-1, with 15 bases that match TRBD2. Looked up from germline, CDR1 is SGHRS and CDR2 is YFSETQ. This CDR3 has 15 residues. J gave up 9 bases and V 4 bases, and 5 bases lay outside the gene matches. CDR3 DNA sequence: TGCGCCAGCAGCACCGGACTAGCGGGAGGGGGTGAGCAGTTCTTC. This translates into CASSTGLAGGGEQFF. Looking up the rest from reference TRBV5-1 and TRBJ2-1 gives the full variable domain: KAGVTQTPRYLIKTRGQQVTLSCSPISGHRSVSWYQQTPGQGLQFLFEYFSETQRNKGNFPGRFSGRQFSNSRSEMNVSTLELGDSALYLCASSTGLAGGGEQFFGPGTRLTVL.

Only a few counts were recorded for this clonotype. The chain recombines TRBV7-6 with TRBJ2-3; 7 nucleotides agree with TRBD1. Germline CDR1 reads SGHVS; CDR2 reads FNYEAQ. Trimming at V came to 1 base and at J to 3 bases, leaving 7 bases not matched to a gene. The CDR3 loop spans 16 amino acids. The CDR3 DNA reads TGTGCCAGCAGCTTAGAGGGGGCGCTTGGTACAGATACGCAGTATTTT. Translation gives CASSLEGALGTDTQYF.

This clonotype was found a few times. The V call is TRBV6-2 or TRBV6-3, the J call TRBJ2-1, with D perhaps TRBD1 (6 bases). CDR1 MNHEY and CDR2 SVGEGT come from the germline V gene. Between the trimmed V and J ends, which lost 8 bases and 9 bases, there was a span of 14 bases. The CDR3 totals 12 residues. CDR3 in DNA: TGTGCCAGCGCTCGCAGGGGTGGTGAGCAGTTCTTC. As protein: CASARRGGEQFF.

This clonotype was counted only a few times. The rearrangement joins TRBV19 to TRBJ1-1; D not resolved. Deletions cut 2 bases from V and 0 bases from J, with 16 bases between. This CDR3 spans 17 amino acids. Germline CDR1 and CDR2: LNHDA and SQIVND (reference sequence). The CDR3 region has the DNA TGTGCCAGTAGTATAAGCGCCAGGACCTCCATGAACACTGAAGCTTTCTTT. Amino acids: CASSISARTSMNTEAFF.

This clonotype was seen many times. V gene TRBV12-3 or TRBV12-4 combines with J gene TRBJ1-1; the D gene is possibly TRBD1 (5 bases). The CDR3 contains 13 residues. V lost 5 bases, J lost 8 bases, and 15 bases lay in between. The CDR3 sequence: CASSKFRGNEAFF. The CDR3 coding sequence is TGTGCCAGCAGTAAATTCCGGGGGAACGAAGCTTTCTTT.

This clonotype showed up many times. The CDR3 sequence: CATSDHRGVNTQYF. In DNA, the CDR3 is TGTGCCACCAGTGATCACAGGGGCGTAAATACGCAGTATTTT. The rearrangement links TRBV24-1 to TRBJ2-3; 7 bases fit TRBD1. Germline-derived CDR1 and CDR2 are KGHDR and SFDVKD. The CDR3 loop spans 14 amino acids. V gave up 3 bases and J gave up 7 bases; unmatched junction bases: 6.

This clonotype came up many times. The chain has TRBV30 and TRBJ2-7; TRBD1 aligns across 10 bases. Trimming took 0 bases from V and 5 from J; bases not matched to a gene: 19. Germline V gene data show CDR1 as GTSNPN and CDR2 as SVGIG (reference sequence). There are 19 residues in the CDR3. DNA for the CDR3: TGTGCCTGGAGTGTCCCCCCCACTCTTTCCGGGACAGGGGCCAACGAGCAGTACTTC. Amino acid sequence: CAWSVPPTLSGTGANEQYF.

This clonotype turned up a few times. In nucleotides, the CDR3 is TGTGCCAGCAGCTTCAGGGGTCGTCAGCCCCAGCATTTT. This codes for CASSFRGRQPQHF. The chain links TRBV7-8 to TRBJ1-5; the D gene is possibly TRBD1 (6 bases). V was clipped by 3 bases and J by 6 bases, with 9 bases between them. The germline CDR1 and CDR2 sequences are SGHVS and FQNEAQ. The CDR3 is 13 residues long.

The sample holds many counts of this clonotype. The chain recombines TRBV3-1 with TRBJ2-3; D is uncertain. The ends were cut back, 1 base at V and 7 bases at J, with 12 bases in the middle. CDR3 length equals 14 residues. Per the germline V gene, CDR1 is LGHDT and CDR2 is YNNKEL (reference sequence). CDR3 residues: CASSQAAEPHTQYF. The CDR3 nucleotides are TGTGCCAGCAGCCAAGCTGCGGAGCCACATACGCAGTATTTT.

This sequence joins TRBV20-1 and TRBJ2-4; 7 bases align to TRBD1. With 3 bases clipped from V and 0 bases from J, the junction kept 5 bases outside the gene matches. CDR1 DFQATT and CDR2 SNEGSKA come from the germline V gene (reference sequence). This CDR3 has 15 residues. The CDR3 DNA reads as TGCAGTGCTAGGCGGACAGGACAAGCCAAAAACATTCAGTACTTC. Protein sequence: CSARRTGQAKNIQYF.

In regard to this clonotype: It may be a read error: a sequence one base away is much more abundant. The V and J genes are TRBV20-1 and TRBJ1-1; tentatively, D is TRBD1 (5 bases). V lost 2 bases and J 0 bases, leaving 10 bases between the germline ends. Germline CDR1 is DFQATT and CDR2 is SNEGSKA (reference sequence). The CDR3 extends over 14 amino acids. The chain's CDR3 is CSARRGGVNTEAFF. The CDR3 coding sequence is TGCAGTGCTAGACGTGGGGGGGTGAACACTGAAGCTTTCTTT.

The table lists this clonotype with many counts. CDR3: CASMRWERNEKLFF. CDR3 bases: TGTGCCAGCATGAGGTGGGAACGGAATGAAAAACTGTTTTTT. The chain couples TRBV2 to TRBJ1-4; no reliable D call. Looked up from germline, CDR1 is SNHLY and CDR2 is FYNNEI. This CDR3 has 14 residues. V was clipped by 7 bases and J by 5 bases, with 14 bases between them.

This clonotype was observed at least ten times. The V call is TRBV20-1, the J call TRBJ2-3, with TRBD2 matching over 10 bases. The germline V gene encodes CDR1 DFQATT and CDR2 SNEGSKA (reference sequence). CDR3 length: 15 amino acids. The J segment lost 0 bases and the V segment lost 5 bases, leaving 5 bases of the junction unmatched. Written as DNA, the CDR3 is TGCAGTGCTCAAGAGGGACTAGCGAGCACAGATACGCAGTATTTT. Its protein product is CSAQEGLASTDTQYF.

The sample holds many counts of this clonotype. The chain combines TRBV28 with TRBJ2-7; D uncertain. Germline CDR1 MDHEN, CDR2 SYDVKM. CDR3 length: 13 residues. The ends were cut back, 5 bases at V and 2 bases at J, with 10 bases in the middle. As DNA, the CDR3 is TGTGCCAGCAGTACACCTAATGCCTACGAGCAGTACTTC. Translation gives CASSTPNAYEQYF.

The chain links TRBV4-1 to TRBJ2-1, with D possibly matching TRBD1 (5 bases). V was clipped by 4 bases and J by 7 bases, with 17 bases between them. The germline CDR1 and CDR2 sequences are MGHRA and YSYEKL. The CDR3 extends over 15 amino acids. CDR3 DNA sequence: TGCGCCAGCAGCCCGAAGTGGGGCTACCGGAATGAGCAGTTCTTC. Its translation is CASSPKWGYRNEQFF.